Following are 5 T cell receptor beta chains from one sample sequenced in a study of response to subunit inactivated influenza vaccine (dated by TCRdb to between 2017 and 2018). Libraries came from RT-PCR. Sequencer: Illumina HiSeq 2500. TCRdb reran the public reads through fastp at Q25 and MiXCR, keeping productive beta chains. All rows with the same CDR3 protein become a single entry with the most common DNA and genes. Recorded for this sample are under 950,000 distinct CDR3 sequences; about 20% of them occurred a single time. The leading ten clones occupy roughly a tenth of the sample. Sequenced material: PBMCs from blood, taken 4 to 6 days after vaccination. The source of these receptors is a man aged 45-60 years who received an inactivated influenza vaccine. Donor details come from another sample of the same person, matched by shared clones.

This sequence joins TRBV5-5 and TRBJ2-5, with a weak D call TRBD1 (5 bases). This CDR3 comprises 17 residues. V shed 4 bases and J shed 1 base, with 20 bases lying between them. Germline CDR1 is SGHKS and CDR2 is YYEKEE (reference sequence). This CDR3 is CASSTGWPNRPQETQYF. CDR3 nucleotides: TGTGCCAGCAGCACAGGTTGGCCGAATCGTCCCCAAGAGACCCAGTACTTC. Combining the CDR3 with reference TRBV5-5 and TRBJ2-5 gives the whole variable domain DAGVTQSPTHLIKTRGQQVTLRCSPISGHKSVSWYQQVLGQGPQFIFQYYEKEERGRGNFPDRFSARQFPNYSSELNVNALLLGDSALYLCASSTGWPNRPQETQYFGPGTRLLVL.

The table lists this clonotype with a few counts. The chain links TRBV20-1 to TRBJ1-6; D gene uncertain. Germline CDR1 DFQATT, CDR2 SNEGSKA (reference sequence). The CDR3 runs 13 residues. V was trimmed by 0 bases and J by 7 bases, leaving 7 bases between them. The CDR3 loop reads CSARDYQNSPLHF. In DNA, the CDR3 is TGCAGTGCTAGAGATTACCAGAATTCACCCCTCCACTTT.

This clonotype was seen repeatedly, ten times or more. This sequence joins TRBV4-2 and TRBJ2-1; 12 bases are shared with TRBD1. The CDR3 contains 15 residues. V gave up 1 base and J gave up 9 bases; unmatched junction bases: 4. Germline V lookup: CDR1 LGHNA, CDR2 YNFKEQ. CDR3 in amino acids: CASSQGDRGRSEQFF. In DNA, the CDR3 is TGTGCCAGCAGCCAAGGGGACAGGGGGCGAAGTGAGCAGTTCTTC.

The V gene is TRBV7-2, the J gene TRBJ2-1; maybe TRBD2 (6 bases). Germline assignment: CDR1 SGHTA and CDR2 FQGNSA. The CDR3 runs 12 residues. The germline V and J ends were trimmed by 5 bases and 15 bases, with 17 bases remaining between them. This chain's CDR3 is CASSQTRSGPFF. The DNA for the CDR3 is TGTGCCAGCAGCCAGACTAGATCTGGGCCGTTCTTC.

V and J are TRBV5-1 and TRBJ2-3; possibly TRBD1 for D (5 bases). The CDR3 contains 15 residues. Germline loops: CDR1 SGHRS, CDR2 YFSETQ. V was clipped by 4 bases and J by 4 bases, with 16 bases between them. The CDR3 DNA is TGCGCCAGCAGCGGGCAGGGAAATGGACCAGATACGCAGTATTTT. It is translated as CASSGQGNGPDTQYF.